Listed below are T cell receptor beta chains from one sample, sequenced in a study of blood T cell repertoires in COVID-19. TCRdb keeps only in-frame clones here, not all; method: immunoSEQ multiplex PCR. This sample yields roughly 200,000 clones, of which around 84% are seen a single time; more than 9% belongs to the top ten. The sample was peripheral blood. These receptors were taken from a woman over 75 with COVID-19, enrolled during active disease. Each CDR3 is given with its conserved first and last residue. A D gene is named only where the DNA matches it firmly. The listing skips clone size in some rows; elsewhere it reads once, few, many or a size class.

j_gene,v_gene,abundance,d_gene,CDR3aa,CDR3nt
TRBJ1-1,TRBV5-5,NA,NA,CASSLLGGGNTEAFF,TGTGCCAGCAGCTTGCTAGGGGGTGGTAACACTGAAGCTTTCTTT
TRBJ2-1,TRBV5-6,NA,NA,CASSLAGECNEQFF,TGTGCCAGCAGCTTGGCCGGGGAATGCAATGAGCAGTTCTTC
TRBJ1-6,TRBV28,NA,TRBD1,CASSSTGESSPLHF,TGTGCCAGCAGTTCGACAGGGGAAAGTTCACCCCTCCACTTT
TRBJ1-2,TRBV6-6,NA,NA,CASSSPAQGYGYTF,TGTGCCAGCAGTTCTCCCGCCCAGGGCTATGGCTACACCTTC
TRBJ1-3,TRBV30,NA,TRBD1,CAWSPGTGNGNTIYF,TGTGCCTGGAGTCCCGGGACAGGGAATGGAAACACCATATATTTT
TRBJ1-1,TRBV5-1,NA,TRBD1,CASSPTGDTEAFF,TGCGCCAGCTCCCCGACAGGGGACACTGAAGCTTTCTTT
TRBJ1-1,TRBV18,few,NA,CASSPRGNTEAFF,TGTGCCAGCTCACCACGGGGCAACACTGAAGCTTTCTTT
TRBJ2-7,TRBV2,once,NA,CASITGGGGGEQYF,TGTGCCAGCATTACTGGGGGCGGGGGCGGCGAGCAGTACTTC
TRBJ1-2,TRBV28,NA,TRBD1,CASSLTTGVGYTF,TGTGCCAGCAGTTTAACTACAGGGGTAGGCTACACCTTC
TRBJ1-5,TRBV19,NA,NA,CASSMGGALQPQHF,TGTGCCAGTAGTATGGGAGGGGCATTGCAGCCCCAGCATTTT
TRBJ2-2,TRBV5-1,NA,NA,CASSLGQDGELFF,TGCGCCAGCAGCTTGGGACAGGACGGGGAGCTGTTTTTT
TRBJ1-6,TRBV6-5,few,TRBD1,CASSRTGANSPLHF,TGTGCCAGCAGCAGGACAGGAGCCAATTCACCCCTCCACTTT
TRBJ2-1,TRBV6-2/TRBV6-3,once,TRBD2,CASSYESSGGWNEQFF,TGTGCCAGCAGTTACGAATCTAGCGGGGGGTGGAATGAGCAGTTCTTC
TRBJ2-5,TRBV5-4,NA,TRBD1,CASSLGRQGFRQETQYF,TGTGCCAGCAGCTTGGGAAGACAGGGCTTCCGACAAGAGACCCAGTACTTC
TRBJ1-5,TRBV7-2,NA,TRBD1,CASSLGTGGNQPQHF,TGTGCCAGCAGCTTAGGTACAGGGGGCAATCAGCCCCAGCATTTT
TRBJ1-1,TRBV28,NA,TRBD1,CASSSDGRGTEAFF,TGTGCCAGCAGTTCAGACGGCAGGGGGACTGAAGCTTTCTTT
TRBJ2-5,TRBV3-1/TRBV3-2,NA,TRBD2,CASSQDRSSGGQETQYF,TGTGCCAGCAGCCAAGATCGGAGTAGCGGGGGCCAAGAGACCCAGTACTTC
TRBJ1-6,TRBV5-1,NA,TRBD1,CASSLGQGNSPLHF,TGCGCCAGCAGCTTGGGACAGGGGAATTCACCCCTCCACTTT
TRBJ2-1,TRBV7-2,NA,TRBD2,CASSLSFGAGDEQFF,TGTGCCAGCAGCTTATCCTTCGGGGCGGGGGATGAGCAGTTCTTC
TRBJ1-2,TRBV18,NA,NA,CASSPLVQGKNYGYTF,TGTGCCAGCTCACCACTTGTACAGGGCAAAAACTATGGCTACACCTTC
TRBJ1-2,TRBV28,NA,TRBD1,CASSSRTGRSGYTF,TGTGCCAGCAGTTCCCGGACAGGGCGGAGTGGCTACACCTTC
TRBJ1-1,TRBV19,NA,NA,CASSSPLRQGKTEAFF,TGTGCCAGTAGTTCGCCTCTAAGGCAGGGGAAGACTGAAGCTTTCTTT
TRBJ1-2,TRBV19,NA,NA,CASIGVSLGYTF,TGTGCCAGTATCGGGGTTTCCCTTGGCTACACCTTC
TRBJ2-2,TRBV4-2,NA,TRBD2,CASSRSGGNTGELFF,TGTGCCAGCAGCCGTAGCGGGGGTAACACCGGGGAGCTGTTTTTT
TRBJ1-6,TRBV2,NA,NA,CASSASGPDNSPLHF,TGTGCCAGCAGTGCGTCAGGGCCGGATAATTCACCCCTCCACTTT
TRBJ1-1,TRBV19,NA,NA,CASNQGLGTEAFF,TGTGCCAGTAATCAGGGATTGGGCACTGAAGCTTTCTTT
TRBJ1-6,TRBV10-3,once,NA,CAIRGGANSPLHF,TGTGCCATCAGGGGGGGGGCTAATTCACCCCTCCACTTT
TRBJ1-3,TRBV7-2,NA,NA,CASSLGLGGSGNTIYF,TGTGCCAGCAGCTTAGGTTTAGGGGGATCTGGAAACACCATATATTTT
TRBJ2-7,TRBV6-2/TRBV6-3,NA,TRBD1,CASSYSKGQSVYEQYF,TGTGCCAGCAGTTACTCGAAGGGACAGTCGGTTTACGAGCAGTACTTC
TRBJ2-7,TRBV19,few,TRBD1,CASSSQTGPPYEQYF,TGTGCCAGTAGTTCCCAGACAGGGCCCCCCTACGAGCAGTACTTC
TRBJ1-1,TRBV7-2,NA,NA,CASSLGPGMNTEAFF,TGTGCCAGCAGCTTAGGGCCAGGTATGAACACTGAAGCTTTCTTT
TRBJ1-6,TRBV18,NA,NA,CASSQESRTPLHF,TGTGCCAGCTCACAGGAGTCAAGGACACCCCTCCACTTT
TRBJ1-6,TRBV5-1,NA,NA,CASSAFPRDTNNSPLHF,TGCGCCAGCAGCGCATTCCCCCGGGACACCAATAATTCACCCCTCCACTTT
TRBJ1-4,TRBV6-6,NA,NA,CASSSPSGGVGEKLFF,TGTGCCAGCAGTTCTCCTTCGGGGGGCGTGGGTGAAAAACTGTTTTTT
TRBJ1-2,TRBV19,NA,NA,CASSISTVTNYGYTF,TGTGCCAGTAGTATAAGTACAGTGACTAACTATGGCTACACCTTC
TRBJ2-1,TRBV7-2,NA,NA,CASSFIGSSYNEQFF,TGTGCCAGCAGCTTTATCGGGAGCTCCTACAATGAGCAGTTCTTC
TRBJ1-1,TRBV6-5,once,NA,CASRRENTEAFF,TGTGCCAGCAGGCGAGAAAACACTGAAGCTTTCTTT
TRBJ2-6,TRBV28,NA,NA,CASTPGLGANVLTF,TGTGCCAGCACCCCGGGTTTGGGGGCCAACGTCCTGACTTTC
TRBJ1-2,TRBV9,NA,NA,CASSAGSTRYGYTF,TGTGCCAGCAGCGCCGGGTCCACCCGCTATGGCTACACCTTC
TRBJ2-2,TRBV3-1/TRBV3-2,once,NA,CASSPGAGVSGELFF,TGTGCCAGCAGCCCCGGGGCAGGGGTCTCCGGGGAGCTGTTTTTT
TRBJ2-5,TRBV7-2,NA,TRBD1,CASSSSGTGWAETQYF,TGTGCCAGCAGCTCTTCCGGGACAGGGTGGGCGGAGACCCAGTACTTC
TRBJ2-5,TRBV7-9,NA,TRBD1,CASSPGTGVETQYF,TGTGCCAGCAGCCCCGGGACAGGGGTTGAGACCCAGTACTTC
TRBJ2-2,TRBV29-1,NA,NA,CSVDLPNGELFF,TGCAGCGTTGACCTTCCTAACGGGGAGCTGTTTTTT
TRBJ2-5,TRBV30,NA,TRBD2,CAWSAGTSGGGETQYF,TGTGCCTGGAGTGCTGGGACTAGCGGGGGTGGGGAGACCCAGTACTTC
TRBJ1-6,TRBV10-3,NA,NA,CAISERPPGAYNSPLHF,TGTGCCATCAGTGAGCGGCCTCCAGGCGCCTATAATTCACCCCTCCACTTT
TRBJ1-2,TRBV6-4,NA,NA,CASSDLGLGYTF,TGTGCCAGCAGTGACCTGGGCCTTGGCTACACCTTC
TRBJ1-1,TRBV18,NA,TRBD1,CASSPPQGASTEAFF,TGTGCCAGCTCACCACCACAGGGGGCCAGCACTGAAGCTTTCTTT
TRBJ2-3,TRBV7-2,NA,TRBD2,CASSLLAGNVDTQYF,TGTGCCAGCAGCTTGCTAGCGGGGAACGTGGATACGCAGTATTTT
TRBJ2-1,TRBV5-4,few,NA,CASSLDSLNEQFF,TGTGCCAGCAGCCTGGACTCACTCAATGAGCAGTTCTTC
TRBJ1-6,TRBV10-3,few,TRBD1,CAISESKSDRANSPLHF,TGTGCCATCAGTGAGTCGAAAAGCGACAGGGCAAATTCACCCCTCCACTTT
TRBJ1-2,TRBV3-1/TRBV3-2,NA,TRBD1,CASEGTGGYEDYGYTF,TGTGCCAGCGAGGGGACAGGGGGTTACGAGGACTATGGCTACACCTTC
TRBJ2-3,TRBV11-3,once,TRBD1,CASSLGQSSTDTQYF,TGTGCCAGCAGCTTGGGACAGTCTAGCACAGATACGCAGTATTTT